This TCR beta chain comes out of a study of shared clonotypes between healthy human individuals. Study in general: The cohort comprised a couple of women and a few men. Their ages spanned 18 to 49 years. Every donor yielded three CD4 naive, three CD4 memory, two CD8 naive and one CD8 memory plate.

Donors, healthy HIV-negative adults, lacked recent acute infections or vaccinations. Assay: immunoSEQ multiplex PCR; the TCRdb copy retains only in-frame clones and omits some. In the table there are approximately 2.1 million clones, more than 80% of which are singletons. The TCR sequence derives from a man younger than 35 in good health. Some clones in this sample may be carry-over from other donors' samples. Specimen: naive CD4+ T cells from PBMCs. Specified subset: CD45RA+ positively selected.

The CDR3 bases are TGTGCCAGCAGTTTCAGGGGACACTATGGCTACACCTTC. This codes for CASSFRGHYGYTF. V is TRBV5-6 and J is TRBJ1-2, with a possible D match to TRBD1 (6 bases). V dropped 5 bases and J dropped 3 bases, with 11 bases sitting between them. The CDR3 totals 13 residues. The germline V gene has CDR1 SGHDT and CDR2 YYEEEE.